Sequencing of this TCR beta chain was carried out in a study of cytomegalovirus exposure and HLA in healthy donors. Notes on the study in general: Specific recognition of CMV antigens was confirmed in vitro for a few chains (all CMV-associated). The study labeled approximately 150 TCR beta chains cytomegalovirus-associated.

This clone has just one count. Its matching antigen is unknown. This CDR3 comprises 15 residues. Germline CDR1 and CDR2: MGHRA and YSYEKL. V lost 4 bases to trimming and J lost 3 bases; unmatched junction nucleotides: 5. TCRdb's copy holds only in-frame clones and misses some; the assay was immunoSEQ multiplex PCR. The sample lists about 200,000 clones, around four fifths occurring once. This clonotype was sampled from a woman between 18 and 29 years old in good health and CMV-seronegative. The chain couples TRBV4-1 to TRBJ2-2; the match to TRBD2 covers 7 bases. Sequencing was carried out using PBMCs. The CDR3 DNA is TGCGCCAGCAGCCCCCCCGGGAGGCACACCGGGGAGCTGTTTTTT. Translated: CASSPPGRHTGELFF.